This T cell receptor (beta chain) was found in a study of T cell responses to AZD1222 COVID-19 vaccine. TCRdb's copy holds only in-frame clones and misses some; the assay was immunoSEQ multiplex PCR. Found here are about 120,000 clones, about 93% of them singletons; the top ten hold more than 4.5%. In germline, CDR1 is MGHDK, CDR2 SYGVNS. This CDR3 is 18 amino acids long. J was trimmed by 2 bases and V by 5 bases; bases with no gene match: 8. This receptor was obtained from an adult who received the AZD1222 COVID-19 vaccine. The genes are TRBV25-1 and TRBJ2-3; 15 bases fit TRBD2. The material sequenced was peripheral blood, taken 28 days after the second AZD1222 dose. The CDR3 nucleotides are TGTGCCAGCAGTCTTCGGACTAGCGGGGGGGCTACCACAGATACGCAGTATTTT. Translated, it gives CASSLRTSGGATTDTQYF.